This is a list of T cell receptor beta chains from one sample in a study of T cell responses to AZD1222 COVID-19 vaccine. Sequencing used immunoSEQ multiplex PCR; TCRdb keeps in-frame clones, though not all of them. The data contain some 180,000 clones, around 94% of them singletons. Sequencing used peripheral blood, obtained 28 days after the second dose of the MenACWY control vaccine. These receptor sequences come from an adult who received the MenACWY meningococcal vaccine as a control. Each CDR3 is given with its conserved first and last residue. The D gene is left open where the match is weak. Clone size is not always given. Where it is, it says once, few, many or a class for expanded clones.

CDR3: CASSSAGSTDTQYF
DNA: TGTGCCAGCAGCTCCGCCGGGAGCACAGATACGCAGTATTTT
D: NA
J: TRBJ2-3
size: once
V: TRBV7-3

CDR3: CASSISRDRNTGELFF
DNA: TGTGCCAGTAGTATATCCCGGGACAGGAACACCGGGGAGCTGTTTTTT
D: TRBD1
J: TRBJ2-2
size: NA
V: TRBV19

CDR3: CASSFDRNRYTF
DNA: TGTGCCAGCAGCTTCGACAGGAATCGCTACACCTTC
D: NA
J: TRBJ1-2
size: NA
V: TRBV14

CDR3: CASSISGRIYEQYF
DNA: TGTGCCAGTAGTATAAGCGGGAGGATCTACGAGCAGTACTTC
D: TRBD2
J: TRBJ2-7
size: NA
V: TRBV19

CDR3: CASSDRGQGKLFF
DNA: TGTGCCAGCAGCGACAGGGGGCAAGGAAAACTGTTTTTT
D: TRBD1
J: TRBJ1-4
size: NA
V: TRBV7-2

CDR3: CATSSDRNYNYGYTF
DNA: TGTGCCACCAGCTCAGACAGGAATTATAACTATGGCTACACCTTC
D: NA
J: TRBJ1-2
size: NA
V: TRBV15

CDR3: CASSFLAGEETQYF
DNA: TGCGCCAGCAGCTTTCTAGCGGGTGAAGAGACCCAGTACTTC
D: TRBD2
J: TRBJ2-5
size: NA
V: TRBV5-1

CDR3: CASSPDRAGNEQYF
DNA: TGTGCCAGCAGTCCGGACAGGGCAGGCAACGAGCAGTACTTC
D: TRBD1
J: TRBJ2-7
size: NA
V: TRBV27

CDR3: CASSWGGTGPQETQYF
DNA: TGCGCCAGCAGCTGGGGAGGGACAGGACCACAAGAGACCCAGTACTTC
D: NA
J: TRBJ2-5
size: once
V: TRBV5-1

CDR3: CAWLTSGGGGFF
DNA: TGTGCCTGGCTGACTAGCGGCGGAGGAGGGTTCTTC
D: TRBD2
J: TRBJ2-1
size: NA
V: TRBV30

CDR3: CASSLLGGRPNQPQHF
DNA: TGTGCCAGCAGTTTATTGGGTGGGCGGCCAAATCAGCCCCAGCATTTT
D: NA
J: TRBJ1-5
size: NA
V: TRBV27

CDR3: CASSEGGQGTYGYTF
DNA: TGTGCCAGTAGTGAGGGGGGACAGGGAACCTATGGCTACACCTTC
D: TRBD1
J: TRBJ1-2
size: NA
V: TRBV19

CDR3: CASSLAGGRETQYF
DNA: TGCGCCAGCAGCTTGGCGGGAGGACGCGAGACCCAGTACTTC
D: TRBD2
J: TRBJ2-5
size: NA
V: TRBV5-1

CDR3: CASSPRGEEQPQHF
DNA: TGTGCCAGCAGCCCCCGCGGGGAGGAACAGCCCCAGCATTTT
D: NA
J: TRBJ1-5
size: once
V: TRBV7-2

CDR3: CASSFSGAYGYTF
DNA: TGCGCCAGCAGCTTCTCGGGGGCTTATGGCTACACCTTC
D: NA
J: TRBJ1-2
size: NA
V: TRBV5-1

CDR3: CASSQERPGLLTYNEQFF
DNA: TGCGCCAGCAGCCAAGAGAGACCGGGACTCCTAACCTACAATGAGCAGTTCTTC
D: NA
J: TRBJ2-1
size: NA
V: TRBV4-1

CDR3: CASRAGTDSNQPQHF
DNA: TGTGCCAGCAGAGCTGGGACGGATAGCAATCAGCCCCAGCATTTT
D: NA
J: TRBJ1-5
size: NA
V: TRBV6-5

CDR3: CAIGRGTDTQYF
DNA: TGTGCCATAGGGCGGGGCACAGATACGCAGTATTTT
D: NA
J: TRBJ2-3
size: NA
V: TRBV28

CDR3: CSVARTSGSEPADTQYF
DNA: TGCAGCGTTGCCCGGACTAGCGGGAGCGAGCCGGCAGATACGCAGTATTTT
D: TRBD2
J: TRBJ2-3
size: NA
V: TRBV29-1

CDR3: CASSFLPGVTGELFF
DNA: TGTGCCAGCAGCTTTCTCCCGGGAGTAACCGGGGAGCTGTTTTTT
D: NA
J: TRBJ2-2
size: NA
V: TRBV7-3

CDR3: CASSPTLAGAYNEQFF
DNA: TGTGCCAGCAGTCCAACTCTAGCGGGGGCCTACAATGAGCAGTTCTTC
D: TRBD2
J: TRBJ2-1
size: once
V: TRBV27

CDR3: CASSAQAANEKLFF
DNA: TGTGCCAGCAGCGCACAGGCGGCTAATGAAAAACTGTTTTTT
D: NA
J: TRBJ1-4
size: NA
V: TRBV9

CDR3: CASRTGTGDGYTF
DNA: TGTGCCAGCAGGACAGGGACAGGGGACGGCTACACCTTC
D: TRBD1
J: TRBJ1-2
size: NA
V: TRBV28

CDR3: CASSLGGGTEAFF
DNA: TGTGCCAGCAGTTTAGGAGGGGGCACTGAAGCTTTCTTT
D: NA
J: TRBJ1-1
size: NA
V: TRBV27

CDR3: CASSIRTSGVYNEQFF
DNA: TGTGCCAGCAGTATCCGGACTAGCGGGGTATACAATGAGCAGTTCTTC
D: TRBD2
J: TRBJ2-1
size: NA
V: TRBV28

CDR3: CSVGTQNIQYF
DNA: TGCAGCGTCGGGACTCAAAACATTCAGTACTTC
D: NA
J: TRBJ2-4
size: NA
V: TRBV29-1

CDR3: CASSRRGGAPPNEQFF
DNA: TGTGCCAGCAGCAGACGCGGGGGCGCGCCCCCCAATGAGCAGTTCTTC
D: NA
J: TRBJ2-1
size: once
V: TRBV7-2

CDR3: CASSQWGADYGYTF
DNA: TGTGCCAGCAGCCAATGGGGCGCTGACTATGGCTACACCTTC
D: NA
J: TRBJ1-2
size: NA
V: TRBV7-9

CDR3: CASSPGQMYGYTF
DNA: TGTGCCAGCAGTCCGGGACAGATGTATGGCTACACCTTC
D: TRBD1
J: TRBJ1-2
size: NA
V: TRBV12-3/TRBV12-4

CDR3: CASSQDRRRYTGELFF
DNA: TGCGCCAGCAGCCAAGATAGACGGCGATACACCGGGGAGCTGTTTTTT
D: NA
J: TRBJ2-2
size: NA
V: TRBV4-3

CDR3: CATAVGVGELFF
DNA: TGTGCCACCGCCGTGGGGGTCGGGGAGCTGTTTTTT
D: NA
J: TRBJ2-2
size: NA
V: TRBV7-9

CDR3: CASSQPTGSLGGYTF
DNA: TGTGCCAGCAGCCAACCTACAGGGTCACTGGGTGGCTACACCTTC
D: NA
J: TRBJ1-2
size: NA
V: TRBV3-1/TRBV3-2

CDR3: CASSQIGPHNEQFF
DNA: TGCGCCAGCAGCCAAATAGGGCCCCACAATGAGCAGTTCTTC
D: NA
J: TRBJ2-1
size: NA
V: TRBV4-1

CDR3: CASIRPYEQYF
DNA: TGTGCCAGCATCCGGCCGTACGAGCAGTACTTC
D: NA
J: TRBJ2-7
size: NA
V: TRBV21-1

CDR3: CASSEALRGVWTEAFF
DNA: TGTGCCAGCAGTGAAGCCCTTAGGGGTGTTTGGACTGAAGCTTTCTTT
D: NA
J: TRBJ1-1
size: NA
V: TRBV6-1

CDR3: CASSQGGAGTTYEQYF
DNA: TGTGCCAGCAGCCAAGGTGGAGCGGGCACGACCTACGAGCAGTACTTC
D: NA
J: TRBJ2-7
size: once
V: TRBV4-2

CDR3: CASGQGQGAEEQYF
DNA: TGTGCTAGTGGTCAGGGACAGGGGGCGGAAGAGCAGTACTTC
D: TRBD1
J: TRBJ2-7
size: NA
V: TRBV12-5

CDR3: CASPRPARTNYGYTF
DNA: TGTGCCAGCCCCAGGCCAGCCCGCACTAACTATGGCTACACCTTC
D: NA
J: TRBJ1-2
size: NA
V: TRBV6-5

CDR3: CASSPLGLAGATYNEQFF
DNA: TGTGCCAGCTCACCGCTGGGACTAGCGGGGGCAACGTACAATGAGCAGTTCTTC
D: TRBD2
J: TRBJ2-1
size: NA
V: TRBV18

CDR3: CATSSRVANEQYF
DNA: TGTGCCACCAGTTCCCGAGTGGCCAACGAGCAGTACTTC
D: NA
J: TRBJ2-7
size: NA
V: TRBV24-1

CDR3: CASSHRRLGGYTF
DNA: TGTGCCAGCAGTCACCGCCGACTGGGCGGCTACACCTTC
D: NA
J: TRBJ1-2
size: few
V: TRBV12-3/TRBV12-4

CDR3: CASSVTGQEGQPQHF
DNA: TGTGCCAGCAGCGTCACCGGACAGGAAGGACAGCCCCAGCATTTT
D: TRBD1
J: TRBJ1-5
size: once
V: TRBV9

CDR3: CAWMTGSFGNTIYF
DNA: TGTGCCTGGATGACAGGGAGTTTCGGAAACACCATATATTTT
D: TRBD1
J: TRBJ1-3
size: NA
V: TRBV30

CDR3: CASMDAPGQGREAQYF
DNA: TGTGCCAGTATGGACGCACCGGGACAGGGAAGAGAGGCCCAGTACTTC
D: TRBD1
J: TRBJ2-5
size: NA
V: TRBV19

CDR3: CASSYSIAGNTGELFF
DNA: TGTGCCAGCAGTTACTCAATAGCGGGGAACACCGGGGAGCTGTTTTTT
D: TRBD2
J: TRBJ2-2
size: NA
V: TRBV6-2/TRBV6-3

CDR3: CASSPSALGTEAFF
DNA: TGTGCCAGCAGTCCCAGCGCGTTGGGGACTGAAGCTTTCTTT
D: NA
J: TRBJ1-1
size: once
V: TRBV27

CDR3: CASQAGTGPYNEQFF
DNA: TGCGCCAGCCAAGCCGGGACAGGGCCCTACAATGAGCAGTTCTTC
D: TRBD1
J: TRBJ2-1
size: NA
V: TRBV4-3

CDR3: CASSLEQGNTEAFF
DNA: TGCGCCAGCAGCTTGGAGCAGGGAAACACTGAAGCTTTCTTT
D: NA
J: TRBJ1-1
size: NA
V: TRBV5-1

CDR3: CASSQLIAHNEQFF
DNA: TGTGCCAGCAGCCAACTAATAGCCCACAATGAGCAGTTCTTC
D: NA
J: TRBJ2-1
size: once
V: TRBV14

CDR3: CAWDRGLANTGELFF
DNA: TGTGCCTGGGACAGGGGGCTCGCGAACACCGGGGAGCTGTTTTTT
D: TRBD1
J: TRBJ2-2
size: NA
V: TRBV30

CDR3: CASSSRLAATYNEQFF
DNA: TGTGCCAGCAGCAGCAGACTAGCGGCAACCTACAATGAGCAGTTCTTC
D: TRBD2
J: TRBJ2-1
size: NA
V: TRBV7-9

CDR3: CASSSPGLNEKLFF
DNA: TGTGCCAGCAGTTCCCCGGGGCTTAATGAAAAACTGTTTTTT
D: NA
J: TRBJ1-4
size: NA
V: TRBV27

CDR3: CASSRDRGSGNTIYF
DNA: TGTGCCAGCAGCCGCGACAGGGGTTCAGGAAACACCATATATTTT
D: TRBD1
J: TRBJ1-3
size: few
V: TRBV4-2

CDR3: CASSLRATGGFTPQETQYF
DNA: TGTGCCAGCAGTTTAAGGGCTACAGGGGGATTTACCCCCCAAGAGACCCAGTACTTC
D: TRBD1
J: TRBJ2-5
size: NA
V: TRBV27

CDR3: CASSAGTGIVYEQYF
DNA: TGTGCCAGCAGCGCTGGGACAGGGATCGTGTACGAGCAGTACTTC
D: TRBD1
J: TRBJ2-7
size: NA
V: TRBV9

CDR3: CASSLGFGTNEKLFF
DNA: TGCGCCAGCAGCTTGGGGTTCGGAACTAATGAAAAACTGTTTTTT
D: NA
J: TRBJ1-4
size: NA
V: TRBV5-1

CDR3: CSVEDWGTHEKLFF
DNA: TGCAGCGTTGAAGATTGGGGGACGCATGAAAAACTGTTTTTT
D: NA
J: TRBJ1-4
size: few
V: TRBV29-1

CDR3: CASSPPRRGYTEAFF
DNA: TGTGCCAGCAGTCCCCCCCGTAGAGGGTACACTGAAGCTTTCTTT
D: NA
J: TRBJ1-1
size: few
V: TRBV28

CDR3: CASNQRTSGSQLFF
DNA: TGTGCCAGCAACCAAAGGACTAGCGGGTCGCAGCTGTTTTTT
D: TRBD2
J: TRBJ2-2
size: NA
V: TRBV14